Below are 22 T cell receptor beta chains sequenced from a single sample in a study of shared clonotypes between healthy human individuals. Measured with immunoSEQ multiplex PCR; TCRdb has only the in-frame clones, and not every one. The sample lists about 1.1 million clones; around 77% were seen once. Sequenced material: memory CD4+ T cells from PBMCs. Subset described: CD45RA-negative fraction. The source is a man aged 18 to 29 in good health. Some clones in this sample may be carry-over from other donors' samples.

V usage is TRBV5-4 and J usage is TRBJ1-1; 8 positions match TRBD1. The CDR3 has 15 amino acids. The germline CDR1 and CDR2 sequences are SGHNT and YYREEE (reference sequence). V shed 4 bases and J 1 base; nucleotides not matched to a gene: 6. The CDR3 region is CASSGGGTGNTEAFF. The CDR3 DNA reads TGTGCCAGCAGCGGAGGAGGGACAGGGAACACTGAAGCTTTCTTT.

To note about this clone: A much larger clone differs from this one at a single base, so this may be a read error. Other DNA sequences from this sample encode an identical CDR3 as well. This chain uses TRBV28 with TRBJ1-2; D unresolved. V shed 2 bases and J shed 2 bases, with 3 bases lying between them. The CDR3 is made up of 12 amino acids. Germline CDR1 MDHEN, CDR2 SYDVKM. The CDR3: CASSLANYGYTF. CDR3 sequence (DNA): TGTGCCAGCAGTTTAGCCAACTATGGCTACACCTTC.

The chain carries TRBV4-2 and TRBJ2-2; 11 bases agree with TRBD2. V trimming: 0 bases; J trimming: 6 bases; junction bases outside the gene matches: 0. Germline CDR1 LGHNA, CDR2 YNFKEQ. This CDR3 contains 15 residues. CDR3 amino acids: CASSQELAGAGELFF. DNA of the CDR3: TGTGCCAGCAGCCAAGAACTAGCGGGAGCCGGGGAGCTGTTTTTT.

Written as DNA, the CDR3 is TGTGCCAGCAGTCCTACATCCGGCGGGGCGACTCCCCGAGAGACCCAGTACTTC. Protein sequence: CASSPTSGGATPRETQYF. V gene TRBV27 combines with J gene TRBJ2-5; a possible D gene is TRBD2 (6 bases). Germline V gives CDR1 MNHEY, CDR2 SMNVEV (reference sequence). The CDR3 sequence is 18 residues long. The germline V and J ends were trimmed by 5 bases and 4 bases, with 26 bases remaining between them.

The sample holds a few counts of this clone. This sequence joins TRBV5-5 and TRBJ1-1; D not certain. The CDR3 runs to 13 residues. Trimming left V 4 bases short and J 6 bases short, with 13 bases between. Per the germline V gene, CDR1 is SGHKS and CDR2 is YYEKEE (reference sequence). CDR3 nucleotide sequence: TGTGCCAGCAGCCGACCGGCTTCCGCTGAAGCTTTCTTT. Amino acid sequence: CASSRPASAEAFF.

Many counts were recorded for this clone. The chain has TRBV6-4 and TRBJ1-2, with 7 bases aligning to TRBD1. The CDR3 is 14 amino acids. In germline, CDR1 is MRHNA, CDR2 SNTAGT. V was clipped by 5 bases and J by 1 base; unmatched bases: 4. Written as DNA, the CDR3 is TGTGCCAGCAGTCGGGACAGAAGTAACTATGGCTACACCTTC. This codes for CASSRDRSNYGYTF.

This chain uses TRBV5-1 with TRBJ1-1; 8 nucleotides agree with TRBD1. From germline, CDR1 is SGHRS and CDR2 YFSETQ. The CDR3 sequence is 14 residues long. After removal of 10 bases from V and 4 bases from J, the junction contained 12 bases not matched to a gene. The CDR3 DNA reads as TGCGCCTCCCAGCCAGGGGGCGCCGGCACTGAAGCTTTCTTT. It yields the protein CASQPGGAGTEAFF.

This clone turned up a few times. This rearrangement joins TRBV7-8 to TRBJ2-5, with D possibly matching TRBD2 (5 bases). The end of the DNA aligns better with TRBJ2-7, so the J call may be wrong. Germline V gene data show CDR1 as SGHVS and CDR2 as FQNEAQ. CDR3 size: 16 residues. The CDR3 coding sequence is TGTGCCAGCAGCTCCCGCCAGCGGACGTTGGCCTACGAGCAGTACTTC. This encodes CASSSRQRTLAYEQYF.

This chain connects TRBV6-1 to TRBJ1-5; tentative D call: TRBD1 (5 bases). V gave up 11 bases and J gave up 5 bases, with 19 bases separating them. Germline loops: CDR1 MNHNS, CDR2 SASEGT. The CDR3 runs 14 residues. In DNA, the CDR3 is TGTGCCGGCCCGTTCAGGGAGGAGTATCAGCCCCAGCATTTT. This encodes CAGPFREEYQPQHF.

The V call is TRBV15, the J call TRBJ1-4, with D tentatively TRBD1 (5 bases). The ends were cut back, 4 bases at V and 0 bases at J, with 15 bases in the middle. This CDR3 spans 17 amino acids. CDR1 is LNHNV, CDR2 YYDKDF, per germline (reference sequence). The CDR3 DNA follows: TGTGCCACCAGCACCGGGGGGGGAATTGCAACTAATGAAAAACTGTTTTTT. Protein: CATSTGGGIATNEKLFF.

The V and J genes are TRBV28 and TRBJ2-3, with TRBD1 matching over 8 bases. V lost 6 bases and J lost 4; bases outside the gene matches: 6. CDR3 length equals 14 residues. The germline V gene has CDR1 MDHEN and CDR2 SYDVKM. DNA for the CDR3: TGTGCCAGCAGGGGAAGACAGGGGCCAGATACGCAGTATTTT. It translates to CASRGRQGPDTQYF. Complete variable domain (other parts from reference TRBV28 and TRBJ2-3): DVKVTQSSRYLVKRTGEKVFLECVQDMDHENMFWYRQDPGLGLRLIYFSYDVKMKEKGDIPEGYSVSREKKERFSLILESASTNQTSMYLCASRGRQGPDTQYFGPGTRLTVL.

J is TRBJ2-3 and V is TRBV6-5; the D gene is possibly TRBD2 (5 bases). There are 15 residues in the CDR3. V lost 8 bases and J 0 bases, leaving 15 bases between the germline ends. Germline loops: CDR1 MNHEY, CDR2 SVGAGI. The CDR3 spells CASAIDGISTDTQYF. The CDR3, as DNA: TGTGCCAGCGCGATAGACGGGATTAGCACAGATACGCAGTATTTT.

This clone was found once. The chain is built from TRBV5-4 and TRBJ2-1, with D perhaps TRBD2 (5 bases). V lost 4 bases, J lost 10 bases, and 15 bases lay in between. This CDR3 is built from 13 residues. Germline CDR1 is SGHNT and CDR2 is YYREEE (reference sequence). As DNA, the CDR3 is TGTGCCAGCAGCGCTCCCGGGGAGAGGGAGCAGTTCTTC. Its translation: CASSAPGEREQFF.

CDR3 residues: CSAAYRVSYTF. The CDR3, as DNA: TGCAGTGCTGCCTACAGGGTGAGCTACACCTTC. The chain carries TRBV20-1 and TRBJ1-2; possibly TRBD1 for D (6 bases). This CDR3 has 11 residues. The V gene's germline CDR1 is DFQATT and CDR2 SNEGSKA (reference sequence). The V end lost 5 bases, the J end lost 9 bases, and 13 bases lay between the germline ends.

This chain uses TRBV28 with TRBJ2-7; D possibly matches TRBD1 or TRBD2 (6 bases each). This CDR3 region has 16 residues. Trimming removed 5 bases from V and 2 bases from J, with 19 bases in between. Germline CDR1 and CDR2: MDHEN and SYDVKM. The CDR3 reads CASSEGGSADPYEQYF. CDR3 coding DNA: TGTGCCAGCAGTGAGGGGGGCTCGGCAGATCCCTACGAGCAGTACTTC. Full variable domain (missing parts from reference TRBV28 and TRBJ2-7): DVKVTQSSRYLVKRTGEKVFLECVQDMDHENMFWYRQDPGLGLRLIYFSYDVKMKEKGDIPEGYSVSREKKERFSLILESASTNQTSMYLCASSEGGSADPYEQYFGPGTRLTVT.

The CDR3 loop reads CASSPRFRAGTGELFF. The CDR3 coding sequence is TGCGCCAGCAGCCCCCGGTTCAGGGCTGGGACCGGGGAGCTGTTTTTT. The V gene is TRBV4-3, the J gene TRBJ2-2; a weak D match, TRBD1 (5 bases). Germline CDR1 reads LGHNA; CDR2 reads YSLEER. This CDR3 comprises 16 residues. Trimming removed 4 bases at V and 5 bases at J, with 17 bases between.

The chain recombines TRBV7-2 with TRBJ2-5; TRBD2 is a possible D gene (5 bases). The CDR3 length is 16 residues. With 2 bases removed from V and 1 base from J, the gap between germline ends came to 14 bases. Germline V gives CDR1 SGHTA, CDR2 FQGNSA. The CDR3 DNA follows: TGTGCCAGCAGCTTAAGCGCTATGAGCGGCCAAGAGACCCAGTACTTC. Residues: CASSLSAMSGQETQYF.

The J gene is TRBJ2-7, the V gene TRBV10-3, with TRBD2 matching over 14 bases. Germline V lookup: CDR1 ENHRY, CDR2 SYGVKD. V was clipped by 6 bases and J by 5 bases; unmatched bases: 6. CDR3 length: 15 residues. The CDR3 sequence: CAIRPGLAGVNEQYF. The CDR3 DNA reads as TGTGCCATCAGACCGGGACTAGCGGGAGTCAACGAGCAGTACTTC.

The rearrangement joins TRBV4-1 to TRBJ2-3, with D possibly TRBD2 on 5 matching bases. Trimming pared 8 bases from V and 0 bases from J, leaving 12 bases between. The CDR3 sequence is 14 residues long. Germline values: CDR1 MGHRA, CDR2 YSYEKL. CDR3 nucleotides: TGCGCCAGCGGCAGAACTAGTAGCACAGATACGCAGTATTTT. This sequence encodes CASGRTSSTDTQYF.

The CDR3 sequence: CATSKGGEARSYEQYF. In nucleotides, the CDR3 is TGTGCCACCAGCAAAGGGGGAGAAGCGCGGTCCTACGAGCAGTACTTC. The rearrangement links TRBV15 to TRBJ2-7; tentative D call: TRBD1 (6 bases). This CDR3 region has 16 residues. From germline, CDR1 is LNHNV and CDR2 YYDKDF (reference sequence). With 4 bases removed from V and 1 base from J, the gap between germline ends came to 17 bases.

The rearrangement uses TRBV27 and TRBJ1-2, with a tentative D call TRBD1 (5 bases). Germline CDR1 reads MNHEY; CDR2 reads SMNVEV (reference sequence). V lost 4 bases and J 3 bases, leaving 9 bases between the germline ends. This CDR3 is built from 13 residues. CDR3 nucleotide sequence: TGTGCCAGCAGTTACACAGGCTACTATGGCTACACCTTC. Translated, it gives CASSYTGYYGYTF.

This chain links TRBV7-7 with TRBJ2-1; 12 bases fit TRBD2. The ends lost 4 bases at V and 6 bases at J; junction bases unmatched: 13. Per germline, CDR1 SSHAT and CDR2 FNYEAQ (reference sequence). This CDR3 contains 18 residues. The CDR3 is CASSSHPPGLAGFNEQFF. The CDR3 DNA follows: TGTGCCAGCAGCTCGCACCCCCCAGGACTAGCGGGGTTCAATGAGCAGTTCTTC.